These T cell receptor beta chains were read from a single sample in a study of T cells after yellow fever vaccination. TCRdb used MiXCR to reprocess the 5' RACE reads, holding one entry per CDR3 protein. Of 150,000 to 200,000 distinct CDR3 sequences listed, 5.5% to 7.5% are singletons. The specimen comprised CD4+ T cells sorted from PBMCs, sampled on the day of the first yellow fever vaccination. All receptors come from a man between 18 and 29 years old who received the YFV17D yellow fever vaccine. Each CDR3 is given without its conserved first and last residue. The D gene is left open where the match is weak. Clone size is not always given. Where it is, it says once, few, many or a class for expanded clones.

J gene | D gene | V gene | clone size | CDR3 protein
TRBJ2-4 | - | TRBV19 | - | ASSISLWGPGNIQY
TRBJ1-1 | - | TRBV20-1 | - | SASKGGKTEAF
TRBJ1-1 | - | TRBV6-5 | - | ASSLIGRGTEAF
TRBJ2-3 | TRBD2 | TRBV25-1 | many | ASSEWGGSTDTQY
TRBJ1-1 | - | TRBV18 | many | ASSQYRGNTEAF
TRBJ2-5 | - | TRBV27 | many | ASSLSETQETQY
TRBJ2-1 | - | TRBV7-2 | - | ASSFTENSYNEQF
TRBJ1-6 | - | TRBV7-2 | many | ASSFRQGSLSLH
TRBJ1-2 | - | TRBV7-2 | few | ASRPRSLRRYGYT
TRBJ2-7 | - | TRBV7-9 | - | ASSPALDGYEQY
TRBJ2-5 | TRBD2 | TRBV5-1 | many | ASSPGLAGGIQETQY
TRBJ2-1 | - | TRBV5-4 | - | ASSRGLASSYNEQF
TRBJ2-1 | - | TRBV6-5 | many | ASSPWDTYNEQF
TRBJ2-5 | TRBD1 | TRBV19 | few | ASSIPDRWETQY
TRBJ1-2 | - | TRBV4-3 | many | ASSQTSGSYGYT
TRBJ1-5 | - | TRBV20-1 | - | SLQAMSNQPQH
TRBJ2-1 | - | TRBV5-1 | many | ASSLEGAQF
TRBJ2-1 | TRBD2 | TRBV11-2 | few | ASRTTGGGPYNEQF
TRBJ1-6 | - | TRBV10-3 | few | AIRRDIESPLH
TRBJ2-4 | - | TRBV7-2 | many | ASSFGQKNIQY
TRBJ1-6 | - | TRBV7-2 | many | ASRPDRSNSPLH
TRBJ2-5 | - | TRBV5-1 | many | ASRIEWDLETQY
TRBJ1-5 | - | TRBV20-1 | once | SAGGHSNQPQH
TRBJ2-5 | TRBD2 | TRBV9 | many | ASSVDSGKQETQY
TRBJ2-1 | - | TRBV29-1 | few | SDGVDEQF
TRBJ2-1 | TRBD2 | TRBV7-3 | many | ASTTSGGAYNEQF
TRBJ2-1 | TRBD1 | TRBV20-1 | many | SSPDRVGDEQF
TRBJ2-1 | - | TRBV5-1 | many | ASSLGFDGNEQF
TRBJ1-6 | TRBD1 | TRBV7-2 | - | ASSPWTGSSYNSPLH
TRBJ2-3 | - | TRBV7-9 | - | ASIPGATDTQY
TRBJ2-1 | - | TRBV12-3/TRBV12-4 | many | ASSFLALNNEQF
TRBJ2-5 | - | TRBV7-2 | - | ASSPAPRTQY
TRBJ2-2 | - | TRBV4-1 | many | ASSQATGDTGELF
TRBJ1-2 | - | TRBV15 | many | ATSRATSYGYT
TRBJ2-2 | - | TRBV5-1 | many | ASSSRGMDTGELF
TRBJ2-5 | - | TRBV20-1 | - | SAVRVPAETQY
TRBJ1-3 | - | TRBV5-1 | few | ASSANTRSGNTIY
TRBJ2-2 | - | TRBV2 | many | ASSGVGTNTGELF
TRBJ1-4 | TRBD1 | TRBV5-1 | many | ASSFDRVDEKLF
TRBJ2-3 | TRBD1 | TRBV7-6 | - | ASSFWQGALEY
TRBJ2-7 | - | TRBV2 | - | ASKRGTNSYEQY
TRBJ2-2 | TRBD2 | TRBV5-4 | - | ASSLALAGTYTGELF
TRBJ1-1 | - | TRBV7-9 | few | ASSFAVGAAF
TRBJ2-1 | - | TRBV18 | - | ASSPRQGLYNEQF
TRBJ2-7 | - | TRBV10-3 | - | AISGRDYEQY
TRBJ2-5 | TRBD2 | TRBV7-2 | - | ASSQSGGRESQY
TRBJ2-4 | - | TRBV12-3/TRBV12-4 | - | TCSLGVRLRQGSKNIQY
TRBJ2-1 | TRBD2 | TRBV7-2 | many | ASSLARGSSYNEQF